Below, 20 T cell receptor beta chains from the same sample are listed, as sequenced in a study of T cell changes during pregnancy in multiple sclerosis. Clones were sequenced by immunoSEQ multiplex PCR, and TCRdb holds only the in-frame ones, with some missing. Among roughly 90,000 clones listed, around 93% were seen once. The sample in question was peripheral blood, obtained in the first trimester of pregnancy. These TCRs come from a female donor in good health, enrolled as a control in a pregnancy study.

The chain recombines TRBV11-2 with TRBJ1-5, with D maybe TRBD1 (5 bases). V lost 3 bases and J 3 bases, leaving 9 bases between the germline ends. The CDR3 is made up of 14 amino acids. CDR1 is SGHAT, CDR2 FQNNGV, per germline. CDR3 in amino acids: CASSLGGDNQPQHF. The CDR3 nucleotides read TGTGCCAGCAGCTTGGGGGGGGACAATCAGCCCCAGCATTTT.

The genes are TRBV7-9 and TRBJ2-5, with D perhaps matching TRBD1 (6 bases). Germline CDR1 and CDR2: SEHNR and FQNEAQ (reference sequence). The germline V and J ends were trimmed by 5 bases and 4 bases, with 20 bases remaining between them. The CDR3 covers 16 residues. CDR3: CASSPGSGTRGETQYF. The DNA of the CDR3 is TGTGCCAGCAGCCCCGGGTCGGGGACACGAGGAGAGACCCAGTACTTC. Using reference TRBV7-9 and TRBJ2-5 for the parts outside the CDR3, the full variable domain is DTGVSQNPRHKITKRGQNVTFRCDPISEHNRLYWYRQTLGQGPEFLTYFQNEAQLEKSRLLSDRFSAERPKGSFSTLEIQRTEQGDSAMYLCASSPGSGTRGETQYFGPGTRLLVL.

Comments on this clone: A read error may produce the germline difference seen at one junction end. The CDR3 reads CASSLEGQGAEQYF. CDR3 DNA: TGTGCTAGCAGCTTAGAGGGACAGGGGGCCGAGCAGTACTTC. The chain couples TRBV7-7 to TRBJ2-7; the match to TRBD1 covers 12 bases. Germline V gives CDR1 SSHAT, CDR2 FNYEAQ (reference sequence). The CDR3 length is 14 residues.

This sequence joins TRBV6-1 and TRBJ2-5, with D unclear. Germline V gene data show CDR1 as MNHNS and CDR2 as SASEGT. The length of the CDR3 is 10 residues. Trimming took off 5 bases at V and 5 bases at J, with 3 bases between the two ends. The CDR3 nucleotides read TGTGCCAGCAGTCGTGAGACCCAGTACTTC. This encodes CASSRETQYF.

The CDR3 spells CASRKQEDRVQPQHF. The CDR3, as DNA: TGTGCCAGTAGAAAACAGGAAGACAGGGTTCAGCCCCAGCATTTT. The V call is TRBV19, the J call TRBJ1-5, with 7 positions matching TRBD1. J lost 6 bases, V lost 6 bases, and 11 bases had no gene match. The CDR3 sequence is 15 residues long. From germline, CDR1 is LNHDA and CDR2 SQIVND (reference sequence).

V gene TRBV15 combines with J gene TRBJ2-5; TRBD2 is a possible D gene (7 bases). CDR1 is LNHNV and CDR2 is YYDKDF in the germline V gene (reference sequence). V was trimmed by 6 bases and J by 1 base, leaving 12 bases between them. The CDR3 has 14 amino acids. The CDR3 spells CATSVRGGQETQYF. For the CDR3, the DNA is TGTGCCACCAGTGTAAGGGGGGGCCAAGAGACCCAGTACTTC.

This chain connects TRBV7-6 to TRBJ2-1; possible D gene TRBD1, 6 bases. Germline lookup yields CDR1 SGHVS and CDR2 FNYEAQ. This CDR3 has 15 residues. Trimming pared 5 bases from V and 2 bases from J, leaving 13 bases between. Here the CDR3 reads CASSPRTEPYNEQFF. The CDR3 DNA is TGTGCCAGCAGCCCTCGGACAGAGCCCTACAATGAGCAGTTCTTC.

V usage is TRBV6-5 and J usage is TRBJ1-2, with D hard to call. Deletions cut 3 bases from V and 4 bases from J, with 15 bases between. Germline-derived CDR1 and CDR2 are MNHEY and SVGAGI. This CDR3 region has 15 residues. This CDR3 is CASSYAQGGFYGYTF. In DNA, the CDR3 is TGTGCCAGCAGTTATGCACAAGGAGGGTTCTATGGCTACACCTTC.

This clone was recorded once. The chain recombines TRBV29-1 with TRBJ2-1, with TRBD1 identical over 11 bases. The germline V gene has CDR1 SQVTM and CDR2 ANQGSEA. The CDR3 spans 13 residues. Trimming removed 3 bases from V and 8 bases from J; junction bases left unmatched: 3. In nucleotides, the CDR3 is TGCAGCGTTGATCGGACAGGGGGCGATGAGCAGTTCTTC. Its translation: CSVDRTGGDEQFF.

The rearrangement joins TRBV19 to TRBJ1-2; no firm D call. The length of the CDR3 is 15 residues. Per the germline V gene, CDR1 is LNHDA and CDR2 is SQIVND (reference sequence). V gave up 4 bases and J gave up 3 bases, with 15 bases separating them. The CDR3 sequence is CASSTTWAVDYGYTF. The CDR3 DNA is TGTGCCAGTAGTACGACCTGGGCCGTTGACTATGGCTACACCTTC.

The genes are TRBV6-5 and TRBJ1-5; possible D gene TRBD1, 6 bases. Between the trimmed V and J ends, which lost 8 bases and 4 bases, there was a span of 12 bases. Germline V gene lookup returns CDR1 MNHEY and CDR2 SVGAGI. The CDR3 runs 13 residues. DNA of the CDR3: TGTGCCAGCCAGAGACAGGATAATCAGCCCCAGCATTTT. It encodes CASQRQDNQPQHF.

The genes are TRBV13 and TRBJ2-3, with TRBD1 as a possible D gene (5 bases). This CDR3 region has 18 residues. Trimming pared 0 bases from V and 2 bases from J, leaving 18 bases between. Germline CDR1 reads PRHDT; CDR2 reads FYEKMQ (reference sequence). The CDR3 reads CASSLGWGRPSTTDTQYF. Written as DNA, the CDR3 is TGTGCCAGCAGCTTAGGTTGGGGCAGGCCCTCGACCACAGATACGCAGTATTTT.

V is TRBV6-5 and J is TRBJ2-7; D remains unclear. The germline V gene has CDR1 MNHEY and CDR2 SVGAGI. Deletions cut 7 bases from V and 3 bases from J, with 16 bases between. The length of the CDR3 is 14 residues. The CDR3 spells CASTPTLGSYEQYF. The DNA for the CDR3 is TGTGCCAGCACCCCAACCCTAGGCAGCTACGAGCAGTACTTC.

The gene calls are TRBV4-3 and TRBJ2-7; 9 bases align to TRBD1. This CDR3 spans 16 amino acids. Germline assignment: CDR1 LGHNA and CDR2 YSLEER. Trimming took 0 bases from V and 1 from J; bases not matched to a gene: 4. CDR3 residues: CASSQDDRGISYEQYF. In DNA, the CDR3 is TGCGCCAGCAGCCAAGACGACAGGGGGATATCCTACGAGCAGTACTTC.

This chain connects TRBV4-3 to TRBJ1-2; no definite D call. With 1 base removed from V and 5 bases from J, the gap between germline ends came to 11 bases. CDR1 and CDR2 (germline): LGHNA, YSLEER. This CDR3 has 14 residues. The CDR3 reads CASSQGHGGYGYTF. The DNA of the CDR3 is TGCGCCAGCAGCCAAGGTCACGGAGGTTATGGCTACACCTTC.

A word on this clone: The same CDR3 also results from other DNA sequences found in this sample. This chain links TRBV4-1 with TRBJ2-5; maybe TRBD2 (5 bases). The germline V gene encodes CDR1 MGHRA and CDR2 YSYEKL. This CDR3 has 14 amino acids. V was trimmed by 1 base and J by 5 bases, leaving 11 bases between them. The CDR3 reads CASSQVGSGETQYF. The CDR3 nucleotides are TGCGCCAGCAGCCAAGTGGGATCGGGGGAGACCCAGTACTTC.

The V gene is TRBV7-8, the J gene TRBJ2-7; D call uncertain. The CDR3 consists of 15 residues. V lost 5 bases and J lost 0, with 14 bases in between. CDR1 SGHVS and CDR2 FQNEAQ come from the germline V gene. The CDR3 here is CASSPPVVTSYEQYF. CDR3 coding DNA: TGTGCCAGCAGCCCCCCGGTGGTAACCTCCTACGAGCAGTACTTC.

J is TRBJ1-1 and V is TRBV25-1; D unresolved. Deletions cut 4 bases from V and 3 bases from J, with 6 bases between. The CDR3 extends over 12 amino acids. Germline V CDR1 and CDR2: MGHDK, SYGVNS. In DNA form, the CDR3 reads TGTGCCAGCAGTGCCTTTCACACTGAAGCTTTCTTT. This translates into CASSAFHTEAFF.

The genes are TRBV4-2 and TRBJ1-3; the D gene is possibly TRBD1 (6 bases). Germline V lookup: CDR1 LGHNA, CDR2 YNFKEQ. Trimming took off 0 bases at V and 4 bases at J, with 13 bases between the two ends. The CDR3 sequence is 16 residues long. The CDR3 protein is CASSQDPTGRGNTIYF. Written as DNA, the CDR3 is TGTGCCAGCAGCCAAGATCCTACAGGGAGAGGAAACACCATATATTTT.

V and J are TRBV5-6 and TRBJ1-4; D gene unclear. The V gene lost 4 bases and the J gene lost 8 bases, with 27 bases spanning the gap. Germline V gene data show CDR1 as SGHDT and CDR2 as YYEEEE. The CDR3 has 18 residues. CDR3 protein: CASSPRLGEPLTGEKLFF. Written as DNA, the CDR3 is TGTGCCAGCAGCCCTCGCTTGGGAGAACCCCTCACCGGGGAAAAACTGTTTTTT.